The source of this T cell receptor (beta chain) is a study of T cell responses to AZD1222 COVID-19 vaccine. Study-level findings and limits: Repertoire samples came only from after the peak T cell response. Vaccination with two AZD1222 doses was followed by a rise in Spike-specific TCR breadth and depth. The study identified only a handful of AZD1222 recipients as seropositive at baseline.

Profiling relied on immunoSEQ multiplex PCR, and the TCRdb table lists in-frame clones only, not all of them. The table shows 64,000 or so clones, with about 83% occurring only once. As concerns this clone: Its matching antigen is unknown.

Looked up from germline, CDR1 is SEHNR and CDR2 is FQNEAQ (reference sequence). The CDR3 is 15 amino acids. V lost 4 bases, J lost 2 bases, and 15 bases lay in between. The chain joins TRBV7-9 to TRBJ2-7; D not certain. The source material was peripheral blood, sampled on day 0 of AZD1222 vaccination. The source is an adult in good health. DNA of the CDR3: TGTGCCAGCAGCTCAAGACAACGCGCAGCCTACGAGCAGTACTTC. Its protein product is CASSSRQRAAYEQYF.